The rows below give T cell receptor beta chains drawn from one sample of a study of post-analysis software for immune sequencing data. TCRdb itself ran the PCR reads through MiXCR, one entry per CDR3 protein. The sample lists around 200,000 distinct CDR3 sequences, over 25% seen once, with more than 3% in the top ten. Sample: blood. Receptors originate from a girl aged 2-17 years with multiple sclerosis. Both conserved end residues are part of each CDR3. A D gene is named only where the DNA matches it firmly. Clone size is given for some rows only: seen once, a few or many times, or a class if the clone is expanded.

TGCGCCAGCAGGACCGGGGACCTGAACACTGAAGCTTTCTTT,CASRTGDLNTEAFF,.,TRBV5-1,few,TRBJ1-1
TGTGCCAGCAGTTTAACATGGGTCTCTGGGGCCAACGTCCTGACTTTC,CASSLTWVSGANVLTF,.,TRBV27,.,TRBJ2-6
TGCGCCAGCAGCTTGGGACAGGGATTCGAGCAGTACTTC,CASSLGQGFEQYF,TRBD1,TRBV5-1,many,TRBJ2-7
TGTGCCAGCAGTCCCGAGAACCGAGACACTGAAGCTTTCTTT,CASSPENRDTEAFF,.,TRBV12-3/TRBV12-4,few,TRBJ1-1
TGTGCCAGCAGCTTAGGGGACAGACAGTTCTTC,CASSLGDRQFF,TRBD1,TRBV7-3,many,TRBJ2-1
TGTGCCAGCAGCTTCGGACAGGGCCCAGATACGCAGTATTTT,CASSFGQGPDTQYF,TRBD1,TRBV7-2,.,TRBJ2-3
TGTGCCAGCAGCTTAAAAGCTTTGAACACTGAAGCTTTCTTT,CASSLKALNTEAFF,.,TRBV7-9,few,TRBJ1-1
TGCAGTGCTAGAGATACCCAGCGGTCTACCTACGAGCAGTACTTC,CSARDTQRSTYEQYF,.,TRBV20-1,many,TRBJ2-7
TGCAGCGGGGGGATGGGAATAGACGAGCAGTACTTC,CSGGMGIDEQYF,.,TRBV29-1,many,TRBJ2-7
TGCAGCTCAGGGACAGGCTACAATGAGCAGTTCTTC,CSSGTGYNEQFF,TRBD1,TRBV29-1,many,TRBJ2-1
TGCGCCAGCAGCAGGGAGTTATGGTACAATGAGCAGTTCTTC,CASSRELWYNEQFF,.,TRBV5-1,once,TRBJ2-1
TGTGCCAGTTATTTCAGGGGCAACACTGAAGCTTTCTTT,CASYFRGNTEAFF,.,TRBV28,few,TRBJ1-1
TGCGCCAGCAGCCCGGTGGCTAGCGGGGGGGGAATCAATGAGCAGTACTTC,CASSPVASGGGINEQYF,TRBD2,TRBV5-1,once,TRBJ2-5
TGTGCCAGCAGTTTATTCGGCAATGAGCAGTTCTTC,CASSLFGNEQFF,.,TRBV12-3/TRBV12-4,.,TRBJ2-1
TGTGCCAGCAGCTTAGCGGGAGAAAGTGGCGTTTATGGCTACACCTTC,CASSLAGESGVYGYTF,.,TRBV7-9,.,TRBJ1-2
TGTGCCAGCTCACCATTACAGGGTTTAACCTACGAGCAGTACTTC,CASSPLQGLTYEQYF,.,TRBV18,many,TRBJ2-7
TGTGCCAGCAGCGTAGAGGCACACGCAGGGTACGAGCAGTACTTC,CASSVEAHAGYEQYF,.,TRBV9,many,TRBJ2-7
TGCGCCAGCAGCCACCAGAACAATGGCAATGAAAAACCGTTTTTT,CASSHQNNGNEKPFF,.,TRBV4-1,.,TRBJ1-4
TGTGCCAGCACCCCGAGCCTAGAAATCCCAAATTCACCCCTCCACTTT,CASTPSLEIPNSPLHF,.,TRBV21-1,few,TRBJ1-6
TGCGCCAGCAGCCCCCTCGGTCTCACCTACAATGAGCAGTTCTTC,CASSPLGLTYNEQFF,.,TRBV4-1,many,TRBJ2-1
TGTGCCAGCAGTAAACGATTAACAGACTATGGCTACACCTTC,CASSKRLTDYGYTF,.,TRBV12-3/TRBV12-4,.,TRBJ1-2
TGCAGTGCTAGAGAACACTTGAACACCGGGGAGCTGTTTTTT,CSAREHLNTGELFF,.,TRBV20-1,few,TRBJ2-2
TGTGCCAGCAGCCAACACAGGGGGGGCACTGAAGCTTTCTTT,CASSQHRGGTEAFF,TRBD1,TRBV14,few,TRBJ1-1